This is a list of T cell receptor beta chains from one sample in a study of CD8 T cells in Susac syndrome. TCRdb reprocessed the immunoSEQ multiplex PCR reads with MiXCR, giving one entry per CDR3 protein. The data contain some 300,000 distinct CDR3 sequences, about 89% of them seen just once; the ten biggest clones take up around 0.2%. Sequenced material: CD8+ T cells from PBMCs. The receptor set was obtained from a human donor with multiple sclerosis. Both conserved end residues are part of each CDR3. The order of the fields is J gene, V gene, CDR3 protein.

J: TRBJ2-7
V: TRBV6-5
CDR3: CASSYSVSRDSNYEQYF

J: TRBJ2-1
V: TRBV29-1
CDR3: CSILQTYDNEQFF

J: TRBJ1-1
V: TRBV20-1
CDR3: CSARDTRGNTEAFF

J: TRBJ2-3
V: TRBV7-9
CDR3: CAVSDTQYF

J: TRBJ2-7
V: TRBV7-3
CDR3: CASSSTGSEQYF

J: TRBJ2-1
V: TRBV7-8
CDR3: CASSSPGLAGLGEQFF

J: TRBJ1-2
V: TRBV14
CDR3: CASRGTGLGYTF

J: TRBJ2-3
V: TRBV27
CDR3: CASNFRGQSTDTQYF

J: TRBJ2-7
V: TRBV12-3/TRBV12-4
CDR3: CASSSPKQGKYEQYF

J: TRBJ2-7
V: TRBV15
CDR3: CATSREQAGESYEQYF

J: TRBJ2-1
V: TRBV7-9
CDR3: CASSLEGFNNEQFF

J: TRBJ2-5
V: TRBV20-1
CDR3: CSARDFMSHMNVGTQYF

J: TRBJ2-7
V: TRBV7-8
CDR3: CASSLNRDTFSGEQYF

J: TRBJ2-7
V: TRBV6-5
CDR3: CASSDQIWSYEQYF

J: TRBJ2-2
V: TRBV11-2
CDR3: CASSPGLAFFAGELFF

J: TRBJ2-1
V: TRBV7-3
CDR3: CASSSLTGQGHNEQFF

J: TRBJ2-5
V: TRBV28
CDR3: CASSSSLEETQYF

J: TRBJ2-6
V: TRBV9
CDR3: CASSGRLGNVLTF

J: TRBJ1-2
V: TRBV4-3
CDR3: CASSSDRGGGYTF

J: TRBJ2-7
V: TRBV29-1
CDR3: CSVVLAGGEQYF

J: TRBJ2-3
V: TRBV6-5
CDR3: CASSNPDRRTHTDTQYF

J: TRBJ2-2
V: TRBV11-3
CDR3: CASSAQGTGELFF

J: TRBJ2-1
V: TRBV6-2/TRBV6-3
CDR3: CASTGGNEQFF

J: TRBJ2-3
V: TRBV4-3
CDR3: CASSQEDTQYF

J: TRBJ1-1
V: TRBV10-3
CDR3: CAISEVNTEAFF

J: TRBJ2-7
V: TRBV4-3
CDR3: CASSHRGKREGEQYF

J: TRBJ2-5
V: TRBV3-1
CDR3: CASSQDPSTALESQYF

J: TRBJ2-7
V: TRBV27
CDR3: CASSLTGGLSYEQYF

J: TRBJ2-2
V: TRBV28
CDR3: CASIPTGRTGELFF

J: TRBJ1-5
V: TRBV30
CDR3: CAWSVRGQGNQPQHF

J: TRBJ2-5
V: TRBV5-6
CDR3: CASSFRSTGLEETQYF

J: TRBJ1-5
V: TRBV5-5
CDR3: CASSFERNNQPQHF

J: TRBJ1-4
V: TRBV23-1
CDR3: CASSQSRGQGGPMDEKLFF

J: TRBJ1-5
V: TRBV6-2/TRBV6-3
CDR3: CASSTTLIWGNQPQHF

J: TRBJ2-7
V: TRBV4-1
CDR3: CASSQGRGAGYEQYF